This TCR beta chain stems from a study of tumor-infiltrating lymphocytes in primary liver carcinoma. Study background: Samples yielded about 3.5 to 8 million productive TCRbeta reads, similar across tissue types.

Starting from around 500 ng of total RNA, TCR beta cDNA was produced with a primer in the constant region. Slightly modified ARM-PCR, run as three nested multiplex PCR rounds, produced the TCR beta libraries. Forward primers for TRBV1-TRBV30 and a C-beta reverse primer served the first two PCR rounds, at about 9 cycles each. Via MiXCR, TCRdb re-called the multiplex PCR reads, giving one row per CDR3 protein. The sample records 90,000 to 140,000 distinct CDR3 sequences, 82% being singletons. CDR1 is MNHEY and CDR2 is SVGEGT in the germline V gene. CDR3 length: 16 residues. From about 19-30 mg of unsorted bulk tissue, DNA and RNA were co-extracted together.

The chain carries TRBV6-2 or TRBV6-3 and TRBJ2-1, with TRBD2 matching 13 bases. The sequence was obtained from a man aged 40-50 years with primary liver carcinoma and hepatitis B virus infection. The specimen sequenced was liver tumor tissue from sampling region 3. The subset: tumor region T3, left-lateral pole. The CDR3 spells CVNSPRTSGRANEQFF. DNA of the CDR3: TGTGTCAACAGTCCCCGGACTAGCGGGAGAGCAAATGAGCAGTTCTTC.